These 4 T cell receptor beta chains share one sample of origin, sequenced in a study of blood T cell repertoires in COVID-19. The method was immunoSEQ multiplex PCR; TCRdb's version includes in-frame clones alone and lacks a portion of them. Among about 90,000 clones listed, approximately 80% were seen once. What was sequenced was peripheral blood. Every receptor here comes from a woman at least 80 years old with active or convalescent COVID-19.

The chain carries TRBV11-3 and TRBJ2-1; 7 bases match TRBD2. Germline-derived CDR1 and CDR2 are SGHNT and YENEEA. The V segment lost 5 bases and the J segment 14 bases; nucleotides outside the gene matches: 12. This CDR3 spans 13 amino acids. CDR3 protein: CASSLPERGTKFF. Here the CDR3 DNA reads TGTGCCAGCAGCCTTCCCGAGCGCGGGACTAAGTTCTTC.

The chain carries TRBV2 and TRBJ2-7; 10 bases line up with TRBD2. Trimming at V came to 6 bases and at J to 3 bases, leaving 11 bases not matched to a gene. Germline V lookup: CDR1 SNHLY, CDR2 FYNNEI. This CDR3 spans 16 amino acids. This chain's CDR3 is CASRAGASGRSYEQYF. As DNA, the CDR3 is TGTGCCAGCAGGGCGGGGGCTAGCGGGAGAAGCTACGAGCAGTACTTC.

J is TRBJ1-2 and V is TRBV5-1, with 7 bases matching TRBD1. Germline V gene lookup returns CDR1 SGHRS and CDR2 YFSETQ. Unmatched junction bases numbered 8, after V lost 2 bases and J lost 4 bases. The CDR3 length is 15 residues. The CDR3 bases are TGCGCCAGCAGCTTAACAGGGGCCGCTACCTATGGCTACACCTTC. It codes for CASSLTGAATYGYTF.

The chain carries TRBV2 and TRBJ1-6; possible D gene TRBD1, 6 bases. V lost 8 bases, J lost 9 bases, and 20 bases lay in between. This CDR3 has 15 residues. Germline V gene data show CDR1 as SNHLY and CDR2 as FYNNEI. CDR3 DNA: TGTGCCAGCCAACTCCGGACCCAGGGGAGTTCACCCCTCCACTTT. This encodes CASQLRTQGSSPLHF.